This T cell receptor (beta chain) was recovered during a study of cytomegalovirus exposure and HLA in healthy donors. The junction had 7 bases not matched to a gene; V was cut back by 1 base and J by 5 bases. Germline lookup yields CDR1 LNHNV and CDR2 YYDKDF (reference sequence). The CDR3 is 15 residues long. 13 Jbeta primers and 60 Vbeta primers were used for the PCR. Data came from immunoSEQ multiplex PCR; TCRdb stores just in-frame clones and leaves some out. The sample includes about 100,000 clones, over 65% of them seen just once. The material sequenced was PBMCs. The TCR sequence derives from a woman in her fifties or sixties in good health and CMV-seronegative. The genes are TRBV15 and TRBJ2-5, with 7 bases identical to TRBD2. CDR3 residues: CATSRVAGVGETQYF. The CDR3 nucleotides are TGTGCCACCAGCAGAGTGGCGGGGGTCGGGGAGACCCAGTACTTC.